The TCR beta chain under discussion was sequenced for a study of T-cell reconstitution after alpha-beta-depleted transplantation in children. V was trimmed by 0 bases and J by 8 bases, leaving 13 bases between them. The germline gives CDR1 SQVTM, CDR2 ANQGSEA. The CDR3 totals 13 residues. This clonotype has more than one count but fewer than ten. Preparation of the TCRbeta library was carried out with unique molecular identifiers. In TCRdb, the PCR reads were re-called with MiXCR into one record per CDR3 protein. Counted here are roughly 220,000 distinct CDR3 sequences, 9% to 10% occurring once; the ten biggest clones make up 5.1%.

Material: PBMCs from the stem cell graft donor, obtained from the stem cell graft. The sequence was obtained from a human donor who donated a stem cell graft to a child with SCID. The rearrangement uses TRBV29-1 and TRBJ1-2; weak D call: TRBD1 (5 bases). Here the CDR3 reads CSVEDPGVRGYTF. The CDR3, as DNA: TGCAGCGTTGAAGATCCGGGGGTTAGGGGCTACACCTTC.